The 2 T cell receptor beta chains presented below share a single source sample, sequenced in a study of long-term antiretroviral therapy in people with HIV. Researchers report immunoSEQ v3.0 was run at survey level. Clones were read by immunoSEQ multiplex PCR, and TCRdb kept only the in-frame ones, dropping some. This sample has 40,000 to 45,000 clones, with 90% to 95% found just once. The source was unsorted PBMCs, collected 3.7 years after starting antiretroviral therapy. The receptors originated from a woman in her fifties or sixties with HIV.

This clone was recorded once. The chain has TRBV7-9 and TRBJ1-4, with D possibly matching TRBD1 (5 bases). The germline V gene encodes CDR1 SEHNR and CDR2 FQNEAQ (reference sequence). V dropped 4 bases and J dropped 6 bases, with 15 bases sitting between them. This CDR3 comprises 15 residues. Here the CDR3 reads CASSSTEAADEKLFF. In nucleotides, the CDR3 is TGTGCCAGCAGCTCGACAGAGGCGGCAGATGAAAAACTGTTTTTT.

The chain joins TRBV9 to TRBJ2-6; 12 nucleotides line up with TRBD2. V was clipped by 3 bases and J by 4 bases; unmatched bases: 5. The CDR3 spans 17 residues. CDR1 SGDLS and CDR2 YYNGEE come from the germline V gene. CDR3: CASSGWTSGDGANVLTF. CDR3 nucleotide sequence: TGTGCCAGCAGCGGGTGGACTAGCGGGGACGGGGCCAACGTCCTGACTTTC.